A selection of T cell receptor beta chains follows, all from one sample in a study of identical twins. TCRdb reprocessed the 5' RACE reads with MiXCR, giving one entry per CDR3 protein. The table records approximately 230,000 distinct CDR3 sequences, around 15% of them present only once. Sequenced material: memory (CD45RO+) T cells sorted from blood. These receptors all stem from a woman between 18 and 29 years old in good health. Each CDR3 is given with its conserved first and last residue. The order of the fields is CDR3 protein, clone size, V gene, J gene. Rows may omit the clone size; those that give it use once, few, many or a size class.

CDR3: CASSPMGGLINEQFF
size: few
V: TRBV18
J: TRBJ2-1

CDR3: CASSQRAQSTGELFF
size: many
V: TRBV14
J: TRBJ2-2

CDR3: CASSLRGLNTEAFF
size: many
V: TRBV6-7
J: TRBJ1-1

CDR3: CASSLETSGVTDTQYF
size: few
V: TRBV5-1
J: TRBJ2-3

CDR3: CTALRGETEAFF
size: -
V: TRBV20-1
J: TRBJ1-1

CDR3: CASCRDSSYNEQFF
size: -
V: TRBV5-1
J: TRBJ2-1

CDR3: CASRSDRGWDQPQHF
size: -
V: TRBV7-2
J: TRBJ1-5

CDR3: CASSPQGQGWETQYF
size: -
V: TRBV7-6
J: TRBJ2-5

CDR3: CASSLVAGGTGELFF
size: many
V: TRBV12-3/TRBV12-4
J: TRBJ2-2

CDR3: CASTRLAGGSYNEQFF
size: many
V: TRBV3-1
J: TRBJ2-1

CDR3: CASSYRALVQQETQYF
size: few
V: TRBV6-5
J: TRBJ2-5

CDR3: CASSPLRTDQGGYTF
size: -
V: TRBV7-7
J: TRBJ1-2

CDR3: CASNGRYHRGRGDEQYF
size: -
V: TRBV6-1
J: TRBJ2-7

CDR3: CASSLKAGVPDTQYF
size: -
V: TRBV7-9
J: TRBJ2-3

CDR3: CSADPPSGRNTDTQYF
size: many
V: TRBV20-1
J: TRBJ2-3

CDR3: CASSEPGTGITRGGYTF
size: few
V: TRBV25-1
J: TRBJ1-2

CDR3: CASSQSGEREFRYSYEQYF
size: -
V: TRBV23-1
J: TRBJ2-7

CDR3: CATSEYQETQYF
size: few
V: TRBV10-2
J: TRBJ2-5

CDR3: CAISDAPISRETQYF
size: few
V: TRBV10-3
J: TRBJ2-5

CDR3: CATSRDKIENTIYF
size: few
V: TRBV15
J: TRBJ1-3

CDR3: CASSQSSGGERLYNEQFF
size: -
V: TRBV3-1
J: TRBJ2-1

CDR3: CAGSSPLSGFYGYTF
size: -
V: TRBV5-6
J: TRBJ1-2

CDR3: CASSFHGETQYF
size: -
V: TRBV12-3/TRBV12-4
J: TRBJ2-5

CDR3: CASRMDRMNYGYTF
size: -
V: TRBV5-1
J: TRBJ1-2

CDR3: CASSWGGGRMRETQYF
size: few
V: TRBV5-1
J: TRBJ2-5

CDR3: CASSPEGTHPGGYTF
size: few
V: TRBV7-2
J: TRBJ1-2

CDR3: CASSQEFPADTQYF
size: -
V: TRBV4-2
J: TRBJ2-3

CDR3: CASSSTGTTINEQFF
size: few
V: TRBV7-3
J: TRBJ2-1

CDR3: CAWSRGGSTQYF
size: -
V: TRBV30
J: TRBJ2-3

CDR3: CSASQIQGAAGYTF
size: -
V: TRBV20-1
J: TRBJ1-2

CDR3: CSARKPRTGVYEQYF
size: few
V: TRBV20-1
J: TRBJ2-7

CDR3: CAIPDRKYLEQFF
size: few
V: TRBV7-9
J: TRBJ2-1

CDR3: CASSLFGGPLNTEAFF
size: -
V: TRBV7-8
J: TRBJ1-1

CDR3: CASSMGTGHNSPLHF
size: -
V: TRBV5-1
J: TRBJ1-6

CDR3: CASNPGVGNEQFF
size: -
V: TRBV2
J: TRBJ2-1

CDR3: CASSQDSHKGTQYF
size: few
V: TRBV3-1
J: TRBJ2-5

CDR3: CASSLGSGGNTGELFF
size: -
V: TRBV5-1
J: TRBJ2-2

CDR3: CASMQVGAEAFF
size: many
V: TRBV11-2
J: TRBJ1-1

CDR3: CASRNTPRGAGETQYF
size: few
V: TRBV11-2
J: TRBJ2-5

CDR3: CASTRGAGELFF
size: few
V: TRBV12-3/TRBV12-4
J: TRBJ2-2

CDR3: CASSRTGYNEQFF
size: many
V: TRBV2
J: TRBJ2-1

CDR3: CASSQDRAGTGANVLTF
size: -
V: TRBV4-3
J: TRBJ2-6

CDR3: CASSFPDSGNTEAFF
size: many
V: TRBV5-1
J: TRBJ1-1

CDR3: CASSQVRGIHEKLFF
size: -
V: TRBV14
J: TRBJ1-4

CDR3: CASGWGSGNTEAFF
size: few
V: TRBV2
J: TRBJ1-1

CDR3: CSVGSSYEQYF
size: many
V: TRBV29-1
J: TRBJ2-7

CDR3: CASRPLGGGEQFF
size: -
V: TRBV27
J: TRBJ2-1

CDR3: CASSYTQGTPQHF
size: many
V: TRBV6-6
J: TRBJ1-5

CDR3: CASSLALLTGKGYTF
size: -
V: TRBV7-2
J: TRBJ1-2

CDR3: CASTNRDGANYGYTF
size: few
V: TRBV6-1
J: TRBJ1-2

CDR3: CASSIGRNGHEQFF
size: many
V: TRBV9
J: TRBJ2-1

CDR3: CASSSPQGSSYEQYF
size: many
V: TRBV12-3/TRBV12-4
J: TRBJ2-7

CDR3: CASSLEGRTGTEAFF
size: few
V: TRBV5-1
J: TRBJ1-1

CDR3: CSVKRGVSYNEQFF
size: few
V: TRBV20-1
J: TRBJ2-1

CDR3: CASSLVGVSIHEQFF
size: -
V: TRBV5-6
J: TRBJ2-1

CDR3: CSARETTGGHSPLHF
size: -
V: TRBV20-1
J: TRBJ1-6

CDR3: CASSPSNGGKTQYF
size: few
V: TRBV12-3/TRBV12-4
J: TRBJ2-5

CDR3: CSAPRGQEAFF
size: -
V: TRBV20-1
J: TRBJ1-1

CDR3: CATSRDYQPQHF
size: many
V: TRBV15
J: TRBJ1-5

CDR3: CASSFVTSTSNTGELFF
size: -
V: TRBV12-3/TRBV12-4
J: TRBJ2-2